The sequence of this T cell receptor beta chain was determined in a study of Graves' ophthalmopathy and Graves' hyperthyroidism. The sequenced template was RNA, covering the TCR beta CDR3 region. HTBI primers were used in a first-round RT-PCR, which preceded a second-round multiplex PCR. TCRdb re-called the multiplex PCR reads with MiXCR, one entry per CDR3 protein. The sample has about 640,000 distinct CDR3 sequences; roughly 39% are singletons. CDR1 and CDR2 from the germline V gene are SGDLS and YYNGEE. The CDR3 runs 15 residues. Trimming took 3 bases from V and 10 from J; bases not matched to a gene: 9. This clonotype was seen at least ten times. Moderate-to-severe activity, CAS ≥3, NOSPECS ≥4 and a duration under 3 months were seen in donors with ophthalmopathy.

The sequencing sample was made of peripheral blood. This receptor was obtained from an adult man with Graves' ophthalmopathy. The chain carries TRBV9 and TRBJ1-6; 8 bases map to TRBD1. DNA of the CDR3: TGTGCCAGCAGCGAGAGGACAGGGATCGAATCACCCCTCCACTTT. Translated, it gives CASSERTGIESPLHF.